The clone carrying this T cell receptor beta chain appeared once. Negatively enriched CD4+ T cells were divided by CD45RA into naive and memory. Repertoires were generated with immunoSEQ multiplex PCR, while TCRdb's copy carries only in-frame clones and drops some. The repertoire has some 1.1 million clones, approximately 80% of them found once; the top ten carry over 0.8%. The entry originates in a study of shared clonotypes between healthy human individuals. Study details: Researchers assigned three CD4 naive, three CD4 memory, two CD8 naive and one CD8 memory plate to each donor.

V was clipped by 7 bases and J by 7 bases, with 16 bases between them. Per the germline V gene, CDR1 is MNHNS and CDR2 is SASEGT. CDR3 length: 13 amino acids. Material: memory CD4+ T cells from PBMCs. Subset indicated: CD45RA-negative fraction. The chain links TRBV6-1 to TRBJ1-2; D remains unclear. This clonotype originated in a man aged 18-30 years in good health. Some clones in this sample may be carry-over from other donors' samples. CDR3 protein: CASIDPGRIGYTF. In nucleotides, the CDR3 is TGTGCCAGCATTGATCCAGGACGGATTGGCTACACCTTC.